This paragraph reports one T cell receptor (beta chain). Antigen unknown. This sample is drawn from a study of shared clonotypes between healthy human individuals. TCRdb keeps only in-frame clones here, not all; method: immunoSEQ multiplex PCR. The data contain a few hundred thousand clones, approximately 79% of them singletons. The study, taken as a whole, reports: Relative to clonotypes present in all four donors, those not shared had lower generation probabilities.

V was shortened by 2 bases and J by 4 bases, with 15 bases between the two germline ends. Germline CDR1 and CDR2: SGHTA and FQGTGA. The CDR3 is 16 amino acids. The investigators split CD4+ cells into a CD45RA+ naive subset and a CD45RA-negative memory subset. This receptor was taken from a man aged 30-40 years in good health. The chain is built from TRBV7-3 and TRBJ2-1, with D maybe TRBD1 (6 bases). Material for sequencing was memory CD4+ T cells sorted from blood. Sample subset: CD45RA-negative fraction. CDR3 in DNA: TGTGCCAGCAGCTTAGGTAAGAGGACAGCTTACAATGAGCAGTTCTTC. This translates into CASSLGKRTAYNEQFF.